The 18 T cell receptor beta chains in this list originate from one sample, sequenced in a study of blood T cell repertoires in COVID-19. TCRdb keeps only in-frame clones here, not all; method: immunoSEQ multiplex PCR. The table shows about 70,000 clones, with approximately 80% occurring only once. Sample: peripheral blood. The receptor source for this set is a woman in her 70s with acute or convalescent COVID-19.

V gene TRBV7-9 combines with J gene TRBJ1-2; possibly TRBD1 for D (5 bases). The germline V gene encodes CDR1 SEHNR and CDR2 FQNEAQ (reference sequence). The CDR3 consists of 13 residues. V was clipped by 1 base and J by 8 bases, with 11 bases between them. The CDR3 coding sequence is TGTGCCAGCAGCTTAGGGCAGGGTTGGGGCTACACCTTC. This gives the protein CASSLGQGWGYTF. Looking up the rest from reference TRBV7-9 and TRBJ1-2 gives the full variable domain: DTGVSQNPRHKITKRGQNVTFRCDPISEHNRLYWYRQTLGQGPEFLTYFQNEAQLEKSRLLSDRFSAERPKGSFSTLEIQRTEQGDSAMYLCASSLGQGWGYTFGSGTRLTVV.

The J gene is TRBJ2-1, the V gene TRBV15; 12 nucleotides match TRBD2. CDR3 size: 19 residues. With V trimmed by 0 bases and J by 4 bases, 10 bases remained unmatched. Looked up from germline, CDR1 is LNHNV and CDR2 is YYDKDF (reference sequence). The CDR3 coding sequence is TGTGCCACCAGCAGAGAATTACTAGCGGGAGGAAACCGTTACAATGAGCAGTTCTTC. This codes for CATSRELLAGGNRYNEQFF.

This chain links TRBV5-1 with TRBJ2-3; possibly TRBD2 for D (6 bases). CDR3 length: 14 amino acids. Looked up from germline, CDR1 is SGHRS and CDR2 is YFSETQ. Trimming took 4 bases from V and 3 from J, leaving 12 bases between them. The CDR3 DNA follows: TGCGCCAGCAGCACCGCGGGAAAAACAGATACGCAGTATTTT. It yields the protein CASSTAGKTDTQYF.

This sequence joins TRBV19 and TRBJ1-2; 8 nucleotides agree with TRBD1. The germline V gene has CDR1 LNHDA and CDR2 SQIVND (reference sequence). V lost 6 bases and J lost 8; bases outside the gene matches: 5. The length of the CDR3 is 12 residues. CDR3 amino acids: CASRRQGRGYTF. CDR3 coding DNA: TGTGCCAGTAGACGACAGGGGCGAGGCTACACCTTC. The entire variable domain, with the rest obtained from reference TRBV19 and TRBJ1-2, is as follows: DGGITQSPKYLFRKEGQNVTLSCEQNLNHDAMYWYRQDPGQGLRLIYYSQIVNDFQKGDIAEGYSVSREKKESFPLTVTSAQKNPTAFYLCASRRQGRGYTFGSGTRLTVV.

V and J are TRBV15 and TRBJ2-3, with D maybe TRBD1 (6 bases). This CDR3 is built from 16 residues. CDR1 LNHNV and CDR2 YYDKDF come from the germline V gene (reference sequence). Between the trimmed V and J ends, which lost 1 base and 0 bases, there was a span of 11 bases. The CDR3 region has the DNA TGTGCCACCAGCAGAGGGATGGGGGCTAGCACAGATACGCAGTATTTT. It yields the protein CATSRGMGASTDTQYF.

The CDR3 DNA sequence: TGTGCCAGCAGTTTCCACCGGACCGGGGAGCTGTTTTTT. Protein product: CASSFHRTGELFF. The rearrangement joins TRBV7-3 to TRBJ2-2, with D hard to call. This CDR3 comprises 13 residues. Per the germline V gene, CDR1 is SGHTA and CDR2 is FQGTGA. The V end lost 6 bases, the J end lost 5 bases, and 10 bases lay between the germline ends. Based on the CDR3 plus reference TRBV7-3 and TRBJ2-2, the full variable domain is GAGVSQTPSNKVTEKGKYVELRCDPISGHTALYWYRQSLGQGPEFLIYFQGTGAADDSGLPNDRFFAVRPEGSVSTLKIQRTERGDSAVYLCASSFHRTGELFFGEGSRLTVL.

The V call is TRBV5-8, the J call TRBJ2-1; 7 positions match TRBD2. Per the germline V gene, CDR1 is SGHTS and CDR2 is YDEGEE. V lost 2 bases to trimming and J lost 0 bases; unmatched junction nucleotides: 11. The CDR3 has 18 residues. The CDR3 loop reads CASSLRGPSGYSYNEQFF. Written as DNA, the CDR3 is TGTGCCAGCAGCTTAAGGGGTCCTAGCGGATACTCCTACAATGAGCAGTTCTTC.

V gene TRBV27 combines with J gene TRBJ2-7; TRBD1 agrees at 9 bases. The ends lost 6 bases at V and 2 bases at J; junction bases unmatched: 2. The CDR3 is 13 amino acids. CDR1 and CDR2 from the germline V gene are MNHEY and SMNVEV (reference sequence). This chain's CDR3 is CASRRQGAYEQYF. In DNA form, the CDR3 reads TGTGCCAGCAGAAGACAGGGGGCCTACGAGCAGTACTTC.

CDR3 sequence reads: CASSYRGNEQFF. The CDR3, as DNA: TGTGCCAGCAGTTACCGGGGTAATGAGCAGTTCTTC. V gene TRBV6-5 combines with J gene TRBJ2-1; a weak D match, TRBD2 (5 bases). The CDR3 is 12 amino acids. The V gene's germline CDR1 is MNHEY and CDR2 SVGAGI. V gave up 2 bases and J gave up 7 bases, with 6 bases separating them.

The chain combines TRBV5-4 with TRBJ1-1; D gene ambiguous. Germline CDR1 SGHNT, CDR2 YYREEE (reference sequence). This CDR3 contains 14 residues. Trimming pared 1 base from V and 3 bases from J, leaving 10 bases between. CDR3 region: CASSLSQMDTEAFF. Written as DNA, the CDR3 is TGTGCCAGCAGCTTGAGTCAGATGGACACTGAAGCTTTCTTT.

V usage is TRBV27 and J usage is TRBJ1-1; 10 bases are a match to TRBD1. This CDR3 has 16 residues. Germline CDR1 and CDR2: MNHEY and SMNVEV (reference sequence). With V trimmed by 4 bases and J by 4 bases, 9 bases remained unmatched. The CDR3 reads CASSYSGTGAATEAFF. DNA for the CDR3: TGTGCCAGCAGTTATTCCGGGACAGGGGCCGCCACTGAAGCTTTCTTT.

This rearrangement joins TRBV5-1 to TRBJ2-6; 7 bases map to TRBD1. The CDR3 contains 18 residues. Germline CDR1 and CDR2: SGHRS and YFSETQ. J gave up 0 bases and V 4 bases, and 10 bases lay outside the gene matches. The CDR3 loop reads CASSTRTGYTSGANVLTF. The CDR3 nucleotides are TGCGCCAGCAGCACGCGGACAGGTTACACCTCTGGGGCCAACGTCCTGACTTTC. The full variable domain, rest sourced from reference TRBV5-1 and TRBJ2-6, is KAGVTQTPRYLIKTRGQQVTLSCSPISGHRSVSWYQQTPGQGLQFLFEYFSETQRNKGNFPGRFSGRQFSNSRSEMNVSTLELGDSALYLCASSTRTGYTSGANVLTFGAGSRLTVL.

V and J are TRBV11-2 and TRBJ1-4, with D hard to call. The V end lost 5 bases, the J end lost 4 bases, and 11 bases lay between the germline ends. The CDR3 has 14 residues. The germline CDR1 and CDR2 sequences are SGHAT and FQNNGV. CDR3 nucleotides: TGTGCCAGCAGCCCGAGGCTTCTTAATGAAAAACTGTTTTTT. Translated, it gives CASSPRLLNEKLFF.

This chain joins TRBV4-1 and TRBJ2-1; possible D gene TRBD1, 6 bases. The germline CDR1 and CDR2 sequences are MGHRA and YSYEKL. V dropped 8 bases and J dropped 6 bases, with 17 bases sitting between them. This CDR3 contains 14 residues. The CDR3 is CASGRQAARNEQFF. As DNA, the CDR3 is TGCGCCAGCGGCAGACAGGCCGCTCGCAATGAGCAGTTCTTC.

The chain is built from TRBV3-1 (or the pseudogene TRBV3-2) and TRBJ1-2; D is unresolved. The CDR3 covers 15 residues. Germline CDR1 LGHDT, CDR2 YNNKEL (reference sequence). The V end lost 1 base, the J end lost 8 bases, and 17 bases lay between the germline ends. The CDR3 is CASSQVGGRVGGYTF. The DNA for the CDR3 is TGTGCCAGCAGCCAAGTCGGCGGGAGGGTGGGAGGCTACACCTTC.

The chain is built from TRBV5-4 and TRBJ1-2, with 8 bases that match TRBD1. CDR3 length: 14 residues. With 4 bases clipped from V and 1 base from J, the junction kept 3 bases outside the gene matches. CDR1 SGHNT and CDR2 YYREEE come from the germline V gene (reference sequence). The CDR3 sequence: CASSRGQDNYGYTF. The DNA of the CDR3 is TGTGCCAGCAGCCGGGGACAGGATAACTATGGCTACACCTTC.

This sequence joins TRBV23-1 and TRBJ1-1, with 7 positions matching TRBD1. TRBV23-1 is filed as an ORF, its function uncertain. The CDR3 totals 14 residues. V shed 7 bases and J 1 base; nucleotides not matched to a gene: 6. CDR3 coding DNA: TGCGCCAGCAAGCAGGGGGTTAGGAACACTGAAGCTTTCTTT. Its protein is CASKQGVRNTEAFF.

The V gene is TRBV7-8, the J gene TRBJ1-5, with D perhaps matching TRBD1 (5 bases). This CDR3 spans 15 amino acids. The germline V gene has CDR1 SGHVS and CDR2 FQNEAQ. Deletions cut 1 base from V and 1 base from J, with 8 bases between. The CDR3 DNA reads TGTGCCAGCAGCTTAGTTCAGGGAAGCAATCAGCCCCAGCATTTT. It specifies CASSLVQGSNQPQHF.